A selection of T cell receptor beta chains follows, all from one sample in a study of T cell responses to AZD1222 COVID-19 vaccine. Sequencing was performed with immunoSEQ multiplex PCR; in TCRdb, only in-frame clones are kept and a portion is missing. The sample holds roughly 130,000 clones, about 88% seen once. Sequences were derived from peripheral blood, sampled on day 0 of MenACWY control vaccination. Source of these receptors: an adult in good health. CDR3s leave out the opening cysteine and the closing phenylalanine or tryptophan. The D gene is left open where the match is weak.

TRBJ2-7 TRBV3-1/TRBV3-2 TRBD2 ASSPPGLAGDRHYEQY
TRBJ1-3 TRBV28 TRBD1 ASSPPGGKRNTIY
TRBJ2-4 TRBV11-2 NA ASSLAGVGAKNIQY
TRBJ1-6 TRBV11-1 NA ASSTVNSPLH
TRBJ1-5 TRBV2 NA ASSSGGTPNQPQH
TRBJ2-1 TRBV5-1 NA ASSLGDNEQF
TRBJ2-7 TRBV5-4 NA ASRKGTHSYEQY
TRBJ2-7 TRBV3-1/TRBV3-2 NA ASRLSGGSYEQY
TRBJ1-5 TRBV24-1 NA ATSDSTGQHQPQH
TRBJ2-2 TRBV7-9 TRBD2 ASKTGGRVAGELF
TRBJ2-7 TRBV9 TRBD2 ASSPGLGSDEQY
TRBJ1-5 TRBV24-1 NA ATSDFFSPGPQH